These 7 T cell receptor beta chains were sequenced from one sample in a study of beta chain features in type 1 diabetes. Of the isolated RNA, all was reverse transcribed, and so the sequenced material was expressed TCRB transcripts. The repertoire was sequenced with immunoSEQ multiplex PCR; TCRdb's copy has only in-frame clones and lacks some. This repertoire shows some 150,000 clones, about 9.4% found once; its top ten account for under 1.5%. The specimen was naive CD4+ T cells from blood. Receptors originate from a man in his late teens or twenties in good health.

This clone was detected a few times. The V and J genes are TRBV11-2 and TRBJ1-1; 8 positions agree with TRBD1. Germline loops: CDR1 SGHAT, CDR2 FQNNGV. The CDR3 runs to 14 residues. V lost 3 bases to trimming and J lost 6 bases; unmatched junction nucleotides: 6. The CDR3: CASSFRTGNPEAFF. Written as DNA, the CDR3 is TGTGCCAGCAGCTTCAGGACAGGGAATCCTGAAGCTTTCTTT.

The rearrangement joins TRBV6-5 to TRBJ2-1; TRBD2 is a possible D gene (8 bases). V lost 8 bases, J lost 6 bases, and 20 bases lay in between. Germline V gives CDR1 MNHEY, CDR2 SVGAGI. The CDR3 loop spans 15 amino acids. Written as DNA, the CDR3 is TGTGCCAGCTCACCAGGGGGACTAGGGGGCAATGAGCAGTTCTTC. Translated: CASSPGGLGGNEQFF.

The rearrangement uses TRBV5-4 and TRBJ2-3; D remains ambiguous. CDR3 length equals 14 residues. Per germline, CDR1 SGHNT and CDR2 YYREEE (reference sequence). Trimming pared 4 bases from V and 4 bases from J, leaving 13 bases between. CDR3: CASSASYQADTQYF. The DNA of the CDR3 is TGTGCCAGCAGCGCCTCCTATCAGGCAGATACGCAGTATTTT.

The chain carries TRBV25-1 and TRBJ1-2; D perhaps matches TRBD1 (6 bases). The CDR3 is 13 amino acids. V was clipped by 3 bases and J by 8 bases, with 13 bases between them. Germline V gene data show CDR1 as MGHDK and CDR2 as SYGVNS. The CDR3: CASSEAQGRGYTF. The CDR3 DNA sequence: TGTGCCAGCAGTGAGGCCCAGGGGCGAGGCTACACCTTC.

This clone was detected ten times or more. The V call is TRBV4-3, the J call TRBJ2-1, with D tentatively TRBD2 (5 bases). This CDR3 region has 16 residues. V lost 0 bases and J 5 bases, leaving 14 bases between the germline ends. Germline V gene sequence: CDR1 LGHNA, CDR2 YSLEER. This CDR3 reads CASSQEWSTRNNEQFF. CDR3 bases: TGCGCCAGCAGCCAAGAGTGGTCAACTAGAAACAATGAGCAGTTCTTC.

The CDR3 is CASRDIGGIGVGGVGYTF. DNA of the CDR3: TGTGCCAGTAGGGACATTGGCGGTATCGGAGTAGGGGGTGTCGGCTACACCTTC. V and J are TRBV19 and TRBJ1-2, with D maybe TRBD1 (6 bases). V shed 6 bases and J shed 8 bases, with 31 bases lying between them. Germline V gene data show CDR1 as LNHDA and CDR2 as SQIVND (reference sequence). The CDR3 is 18 amino acids.

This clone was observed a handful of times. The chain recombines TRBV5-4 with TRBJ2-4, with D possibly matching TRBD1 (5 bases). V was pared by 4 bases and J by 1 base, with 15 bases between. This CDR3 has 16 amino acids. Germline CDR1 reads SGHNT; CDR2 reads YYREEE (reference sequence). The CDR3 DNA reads TGTGCCAGCAGCCTAGACAGCGAGCTGGCCAAAAACATTCAGTACTTC. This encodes CASSLDSELAKNIQYF.